Reported below is one T cell receptor (beta chain). The antigen remains unidentified. This sample stems from a study of T cell responses to AZD1222 COVID-19 vaccine. Study summary: Second doses were pooled across both intervals (about 4 or about 12 weeks). Findings and limits, study-wide: Vaccine-associated CD4 TCRs ranged over spike, dominating at 160-218 and 743-854. Every sample of the repertoires postdated the peak T cell response. Among those given AZD1222, only five or six were seropositive at baseline.

Method: immunoSEQ multiplex PCR; TCRdb's copy keeps in-frame clones and lacks some. The sample holds roughly 30,000 clones, under 90% seen once. The CDR3 runs to 15 residues. V usage is TRBV21-1 and J usage is TRBJ2-2; the DNA was not compared with TRBD2, the D call given in the table. TRBV21-1 is deemed a pseudogene. The sequence came from an adult in good health. Sequenced here: peripheral blood, sampled on day 0 of AZD1222 vaccination. This CDR3 is CASSKHISGGGELFF. CDR3 bases: TGTGCCAGCAGCAAACATATCTCGGGGGGCGGGGAGCTGTTTTTT.